A single count supports the clone carrying this T cell receptor beta chain. Methods used by the authors: Amplification of reference gene primers provided the estimated nucleated cell counts. Only in-frame clones appear in the TCRdb table, and some are missing; sequencing was by immunoSEQ multiplex PCR. The D gene and trimming were derived from the DNA, and the V and J assignments and clone size from that table. Of 200,000 to 300,000 clones in the sample, around 80% are singletons; the top ten hold around 4%. This CDR3 contains 14 residues. Germline V CDR1 and CDR2: LGHDT, YNNKEL (reference sequence). Trimming shortened V by 3 bases and J by 7 bases, and 15 bases separated the two germline ends. This specimen belongs to a study of blood T cell repertoires in COVID-19. On the study more broadly: Donors in the United States, Italy and Spain gave samples during acute or convalescent COVID-19.

The TCR was taken from a man between 60 and 75 years old with acute or convalescent COVID-19. Sequences were obtained from peripheral blood. V and J are TRBV3-1 (or the pseudogene TRBV3-2) and TRBJ1-2; a possible D gene is TRBD1 (6 bases). CDR3 sequence (DNA): TGTGCCAGCAGCCAGGGGAGGGGGATTACTGGCTACACCTTC. Translated: CASSQGRGITGYTF.